This T cell receptor (beta chain) is from a study of PD-L1 blockade in urothelial cancer. Study details: Atezolizumab was started by patients in about 2014 at 1,200 mg intravenously every 3 weeks. Bladder-origin urothelial cancer in males covered about 90% of the roughly 30 patients.

Study observations and caveats: Pretreatment blood TCR clonality under the median forecast improved survival.

Assay used: immunoSEQ multiplex PCR; TCRdb lists only in-frame clones, some missing. The table includes some 35,000 clones, about four fifths detected once. Details on this clone: Its specificity is unknown.

The CDR3 has 18 amino acids. Patients had locally advanced or metastatic urothelial carcinoma. The sequencing used PBMCs, collected around atezolizumab (anti-PD-L1) treatment. The V and J genes are TRBV21-1 and TRBJ1-1; the D call TRBD1 from the table was never checked on the DNA. TRBV21-1 constitutes a pseudogene. The sequence was obtained from a man aged 60 to 69 with urothelial cancer. CDR3 amino acids: CASSSGQLARRMNAEAFF. Here the CDR3 DNA reads TGTGCCAGCAGCTCTGGACAGCTCGCTCGTCGGATGAACGCTGAAGCTTTCTTT.